What follows is one TCR beta chain and its context. Donors of Cohort 3 who recovered were those that had two negative PCRs, clearance, or symptom resolution. Libraries were prepared by immunoSEQ multiplex PCR; TCRdb keeps only in-frame clonotypes and omits some of them. This sample has about 380,000 clones, with about 90% found just once. This sample was included in a study of blood T cell repertoires in COVID-19. V shed 4 bases and J 4 bases; nucleotides not matched to a gene: 7. The CDR3 spans 15 residues. CDR1 and CDR2 from the germline V gene are SGHAT and FQNNGV. This sequence was found in a man aged 25-40 years who had recovered from COVID-19. The rearrangement joins TRBV11-2 to TRBJ2-1, with 7 bases lining up with TRBD2. Sequenced material: PBMCs or T cells enriched from blood (not recorded which). The CDR3 protein is CASSSIRGVYNEQFF. CDR3 sequence (DNA): TGTGCCAGCAGCTCAATCCGGGGGGTATACAATGAGCAGTTCTTC.